This T cell receptor beta chain was sequenced in a study of T cells in Graves' hyperthyroidism and ophthalmopathy (dated by TCRdb to about 2019). Background for the entire study: Peripheral blood was sampled at the time of initial diagnosis, prior to any treatment. TCR V-J signatures able to tell the groups apart were searched for in a discovery cohort of 90 to 100 patients, of whom roughly 42 had Graves' ophthalmopathy and roughly 58 had stable Graves' hyperthyroidism. An independent validation cohort of 18 to 20 hyperthyroidism patients and about 16 patients who later progressed to ophthalmopathy tested prospective prediction of ophthalmopathy. The approximately 100 discovery patients were divided at random into training and test sets in a 7:3 ratio. In more than 5 Graves' hyperthyroidism patients, the study also compared T-cell repertoires from thyroid tissue with T-cell repertoires from blood. Following sampling, methimazole starting at 30 mg daily was given to hyperthyroidism patients, and high-dose intravenous methylprednisolone was given to ophthalmopathy patients. TCR Vbeta CDR3 sequencing of 130 to 150 peripheral blood samples (over 40 ophthalmopathy, 75 hyperthyroidism and approximately 17 progressor patients) is reported in the paper. The paper as a whole reports these results and caveats: A model built on a 13 V-J signature distinguished ophthalmopathy from stable hyperthyroidism, reaching about 89% sensitivity and under 84% specificity in cross-validation and 80%/75% in testing. Sample size was not statistically predetermined, and investigators were not blinded to group allocation. In validation, the model predicted progression to ophthalmopathy with approximately 71% sensitivity and around 72% specificity, a median of about 6.7 months before onset. Blood samples also contained most of the expanded thyroid clonotypes (frequency above 0.001), which suggests that blood repertoires may reflect thyroid immune responses.

TCR beta CDR3 regions were amplified from RNA transcripts. A first-round RT-PCR of the TCR CDR3 used the HTBI primer set with the Qiagen OneStep RT-PCR kit. Libraries were constructed in a second round of multiplex PCR, after which size selection and purification were performed. Sequencing of the libraries was done on an Illumina HiSeq2000 using paired-end 100 bp reads. The original pipeline was this. SOAPnuke was used to process the raw data, removing reads that contained adapters or uncalled bases, had a mean Phred below 15, or lacked an exact match to the constant primer or identifier. COPE v1.2.5 was used to merge high-quality paired reads, and clonotypes were defined as unique nucleotide sequences. MiTCR v1.1 was used to align clonotypes to the IMGT TRBV, TRBD and TRBJ reference segments. The analysis was restricted to V-J combinations with a frequency above 0.0001, which together covered about 99% of the repertoires. A TCS score was defined as the ratio of F50 (clonal expansion) to E x V (chaos), with BLOSUM62-based TCRdist applied between CDR3 peptides within each V-J. Welch's t-statistics and random forest reduced several hundred V-J features to 13, which were used in a naive Bayes classifier (R e1071). TCRdb trimmed public reads at Q25 via fastp, called clones via MiXCR and kept in-frame beta chains. CDR3 protein duplicates are merged, each entry listing the most common genes and DNA. The V and J calls were determined by TCRdb, not by the authors. Across this sample there are 450,000 to 500,000 distinct CDR3 sequences, with less than 25% seen only once. Together, the top ten hold around 54% of the sample.

Ophthalmopathy patients had moderately to severely active disease, with a Clinical Activity Score of 3 or more, a NOSPECS grade of 4 or more, and a disease duration of less than 3 months. Patients with uncontrolled infections, other autoimmune diseases, pregnancy or lactation were excluded. Diagnoses were established on the basis of clinical symptoms, serum thyroxine and TRAb, thyroid ultrasound, and orbital computed tomography. PBMCs were separated from roughly 10 ml of fresh peripheral blood using Ficoll-Paque density gradient centrifugation. Total RNA was extracted with Trizol reagent, and quality was checked on an Agilent 2100 Bioanalyzer. Deletion took 0 bases off V and 8 bases off J, with a span of 13 bases between the germline ends. The CDR3 runs 14 residues from the cysteine to the phenylalanine. The sequence is cut down to CDR3 DNA, 42 bases in frame from base 1. The germline V gene provides CDR1 MNHEY and CDR2 SVGEGT.

Remarks on this clonotype: Its antigen is currently not known. No quality values exist for individual bases; no much larger clone is one base distant.

Material: blood. The V and J segments used are TRBV6-2 or TRBV6-3 and TRBJ2-5, with the D gene call left open. The receptor was isolated from a woman aged 65 to 85 with Graves' ophthalmopathy. The CDR3 has the sequence CASSYSNTASTQYF. In nucleotides, the sequence is TGTGCCAGCAGTTACTCGAACACGGCTTCCACCCAGTACTTC.